Sequencing of this T cell receptor (beta chain) was carried out in a study of cytomegalovirus exposure and HLA in healthy donors. Notes on the study in general: Subsequent analysis revealed that first-cohort TCR clusters tended to co-occur in the approximately 120 validation repertoires. The authors listed approximately 160 TCR beta chains as cytomegalovirus-associated.

An approximately 130-subject validation cohort, separate from the roughly 670-subject first cohort, supplied the donors. On this clone: Antigen specificity is unknown.

The length of the CDR3 is 16 residues. V shed 0 bases and J 3 bases; nucleotides not matched to a gene: 7. Germline V gene lookup returns CDR1 ENHRY and CDR2 SYGVKD. Some clones are missing from TCRdb's copy, which holds only in-frame ones; the method was immunoSEQ multiplex PCR. Here the sample spans tens of thousands of clones, over 80% being singletons. This receptor was identified in a man between 18 and 29 years old in good health and CMV-seronegative. The specimen was PBMCs. The chain combines TRBV10-3 with TRBJ2-5, with 7 bases aligning to TRBD1. CDR3 DNA: TGTGCCATCAGTGAGTCGACTCCCAGGGGGAAAGAGACCCAGTACTTC. Translated, it gives CAISESTPRGKETQYF.